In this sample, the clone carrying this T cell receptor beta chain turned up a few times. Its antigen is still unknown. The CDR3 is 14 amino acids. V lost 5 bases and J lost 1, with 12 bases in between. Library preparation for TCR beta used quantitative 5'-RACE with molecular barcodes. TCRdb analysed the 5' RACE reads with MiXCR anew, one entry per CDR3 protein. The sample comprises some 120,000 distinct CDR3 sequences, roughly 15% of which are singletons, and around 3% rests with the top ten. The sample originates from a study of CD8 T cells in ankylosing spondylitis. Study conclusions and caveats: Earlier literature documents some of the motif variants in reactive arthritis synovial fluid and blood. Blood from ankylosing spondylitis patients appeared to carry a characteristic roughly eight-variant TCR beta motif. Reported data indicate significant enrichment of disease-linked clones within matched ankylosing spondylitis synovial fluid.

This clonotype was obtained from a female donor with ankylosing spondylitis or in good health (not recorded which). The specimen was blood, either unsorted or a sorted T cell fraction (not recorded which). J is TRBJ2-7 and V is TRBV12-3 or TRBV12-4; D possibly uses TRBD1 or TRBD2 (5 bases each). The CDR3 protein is CASSPPGPSYEQYF. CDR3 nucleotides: TGTGCCAGCAGTCCTCCGGGGCCTTCCTACGAGCAGTACTTC.